This TCR beta chain came from a study of T cell repertoires in cytomegalovirus infection (dated by TCRdb to between 2019 and 2020). About the study as a whole: The peptide stimulations were aimed at well-studied HLA-B-restricted epitopes as well as recently identified HLA-C-restricted CMV epitopes, whose presentation resists viral immunomodulation. Donor HLA type was relevant to the analysis, as public TCR beta signatures indicated carriage of CMV infection together with the matching HLA type.

As regards this clonotype: Its specific antigen is unknown. Base quality data are lacking; no much larger clone is found one base away.

Sequencing used an Illumina HiSeq 1500. Using fastp at Q25 and MiXCR, TCRdb reprocessed the public reads and kept productive beta chains. Identical CDR3 protein sequences are pooled into one entry, listed with their most common genes and DNA. This sample has approximately 910,000 distinct CDR3 sequences in its table, and 31% of those were observed once. The ten largest clones capture around an eighth of the sample. The CDR3 starts with the cysteine, ends with the phenylalanine, and has 16 residues. Only CDR3 DNA remains: 48 bases, in frame from the first base. Based on the germline V gene, the CDR1 and CDR2 sequences are SGHTS and YDEGEE. V loses 2 bases at its end and J loses 7 bases; junction bases beyond the gene matches: 8. What the authors observed across the whole study: Carriers of CMV infection plus the relevant HLA type were discriminated by the cumulative frequency of public TCR beta family members in the study cohort and in an independent roughly 380-donor cohort. In the ex vivo response, HLA-C-restricted CMV-specific TCR beta clonotypes were dominant, and in two of eight donors the single most frequent clonotype came from this HLA-C-restricted group.

The treatment or condition label on this specimen signifies: in vitro stimulation with specific CMV peptide epitopes to enrich CMV-specific T cells. The V and J segments used are TRBV5-8 and TRBJ1-6; TRBD1 fits 8 bases in the junction. The source of this sequence is a human donor in good health (CMV status not recorded). Some clones in this sample may be carry-over from other donors' samples. This specimen was cultured CD8+ T cells from PBMCs, taken from culture after CMV antigen stimulation. The CDR3 protein is CASSLPWTGMNSPLHF. The DNA sequence is TGTGCCAGCAGCTTACCCTGGACAGGGATGAATTCACCCCTCCACTTT. The full variable domain, completed from the reference TRBV5-8 and TRBJ1-6 proteins outside the CDR3, reads EAGVTQSPTHLIKTRGQQATLRCSPISGHTSVYWYQQALGLGLQFLLWYDEGEERNRGNFPPRFSGRQFPNYSSELNVNALELEDSALYLCASSLPWTGMNSPLHFGNGTRLTVT.